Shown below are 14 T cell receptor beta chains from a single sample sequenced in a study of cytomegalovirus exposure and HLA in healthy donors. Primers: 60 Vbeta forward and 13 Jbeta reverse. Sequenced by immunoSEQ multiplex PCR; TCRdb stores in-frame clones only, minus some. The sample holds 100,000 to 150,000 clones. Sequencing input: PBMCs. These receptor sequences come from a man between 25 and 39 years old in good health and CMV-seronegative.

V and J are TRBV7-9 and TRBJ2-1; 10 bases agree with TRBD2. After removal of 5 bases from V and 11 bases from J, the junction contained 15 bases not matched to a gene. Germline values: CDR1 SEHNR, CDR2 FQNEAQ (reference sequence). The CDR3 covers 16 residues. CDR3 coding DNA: TGTGCCAGCAGCCCCAGAGCGGGAGGGCCAGGATATAAGCAGTTCTTC. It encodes CASSPRAGGPGYKQFF.

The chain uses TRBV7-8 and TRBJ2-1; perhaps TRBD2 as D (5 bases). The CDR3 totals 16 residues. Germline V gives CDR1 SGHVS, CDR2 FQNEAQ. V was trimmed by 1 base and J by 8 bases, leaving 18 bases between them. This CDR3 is CASSLGVPPGLDEQFF. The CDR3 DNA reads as TGTGCCAGCAGCTTAGGTGTCCCCCCGGGGTTGGATGAGCAGTTCTTC.

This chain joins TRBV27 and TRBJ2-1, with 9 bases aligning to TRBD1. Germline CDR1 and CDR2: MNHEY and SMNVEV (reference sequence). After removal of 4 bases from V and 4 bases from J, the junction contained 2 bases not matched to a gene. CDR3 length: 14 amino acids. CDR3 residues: CASSSGQGYNEQFF. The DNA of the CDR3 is TGTGCCAGCAGTTCTGGACAGGGGTACAATGAGCAGTTCTTC.

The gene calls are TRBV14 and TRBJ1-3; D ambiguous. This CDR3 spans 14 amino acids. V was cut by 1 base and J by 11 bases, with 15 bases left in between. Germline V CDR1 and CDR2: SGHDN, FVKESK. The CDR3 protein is CASSQGFDVASIYF. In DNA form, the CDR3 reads TGTGCCAGCAGCCAAGGTTTCGATGTGGCTTCCATATATTTT.

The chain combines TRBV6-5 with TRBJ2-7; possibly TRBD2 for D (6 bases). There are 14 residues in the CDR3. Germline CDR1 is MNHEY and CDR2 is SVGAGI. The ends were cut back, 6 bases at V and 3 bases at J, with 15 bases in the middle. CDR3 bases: TGTGCCAGCAGCTTCCAGGGAGGAGGCTACGAGCAGTACTTC. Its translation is CASSFQGGGYEQYF.

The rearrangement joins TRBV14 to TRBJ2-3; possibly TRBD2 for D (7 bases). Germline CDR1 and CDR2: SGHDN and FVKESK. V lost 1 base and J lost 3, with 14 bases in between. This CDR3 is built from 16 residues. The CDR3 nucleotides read TGTGCCAGCAGCCAAGCCCGGGGGGCGCAGACAGATACGCAGTATTTT. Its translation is CASSQARGAQTDTQYF.

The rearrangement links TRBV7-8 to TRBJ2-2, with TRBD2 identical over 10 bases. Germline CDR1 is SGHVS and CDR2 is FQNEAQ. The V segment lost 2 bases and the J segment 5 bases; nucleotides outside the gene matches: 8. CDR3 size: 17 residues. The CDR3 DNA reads TGTGCCAGCAGCTTACCAGTAGCGGGAGGACGGACCGGGGAGCTGTTTTTT. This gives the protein CASSLPVAGGRTGELFF.

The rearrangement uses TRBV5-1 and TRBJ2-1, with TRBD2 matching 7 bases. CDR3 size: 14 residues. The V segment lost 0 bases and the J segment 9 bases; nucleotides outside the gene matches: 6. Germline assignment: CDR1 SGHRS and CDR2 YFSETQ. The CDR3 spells CASSLGTGGGEQFF. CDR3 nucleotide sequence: TGCGCCAGCAGCTTGGGGACGGGGGGTGGTGAGCAGTTCTTC.

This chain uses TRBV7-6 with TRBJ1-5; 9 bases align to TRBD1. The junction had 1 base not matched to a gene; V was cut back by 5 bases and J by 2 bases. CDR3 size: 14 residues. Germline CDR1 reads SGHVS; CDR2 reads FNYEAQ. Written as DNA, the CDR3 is TGTGCCAGCAGCCGGACAGGGGGCAATCAGCCCCAGCATTTT. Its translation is CASSRTGGNQPQHF.

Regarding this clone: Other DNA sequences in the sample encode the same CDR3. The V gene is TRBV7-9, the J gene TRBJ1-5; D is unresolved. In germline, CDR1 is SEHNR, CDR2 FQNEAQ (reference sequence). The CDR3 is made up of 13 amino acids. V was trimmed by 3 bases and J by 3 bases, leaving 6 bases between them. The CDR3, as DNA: TGTGCCAGCAGCTTGGGCACCAATCAGCCCCAGCATTTT. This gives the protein CASSLGTNQPQHF.

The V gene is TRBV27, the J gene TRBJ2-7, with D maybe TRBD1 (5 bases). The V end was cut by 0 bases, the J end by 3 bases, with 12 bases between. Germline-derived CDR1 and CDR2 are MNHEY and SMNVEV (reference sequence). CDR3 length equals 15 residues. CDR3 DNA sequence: TGTGCCAGCAGTTTATCAGGGGTACGGAGCTACGAGCAGTACTTC. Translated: CASSLSGVRSYEQYF.

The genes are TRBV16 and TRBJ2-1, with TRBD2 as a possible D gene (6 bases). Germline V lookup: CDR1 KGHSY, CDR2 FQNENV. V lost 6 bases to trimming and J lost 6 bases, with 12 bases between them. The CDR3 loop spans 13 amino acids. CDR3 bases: TGTGCCAGCAGAGTCGGGGGACGCAATGAGCAGTTCTTC. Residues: CASRVGGRNEQFF.

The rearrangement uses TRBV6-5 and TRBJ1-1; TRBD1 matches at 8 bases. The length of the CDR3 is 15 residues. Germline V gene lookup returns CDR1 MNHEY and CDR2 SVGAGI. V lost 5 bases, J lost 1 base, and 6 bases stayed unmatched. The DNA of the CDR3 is TGTGCCAGCAGTCCTTTAGGGACAGGGAACACTGAAGCTTTCTTT. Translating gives CASSPLGTGNTEAFF.

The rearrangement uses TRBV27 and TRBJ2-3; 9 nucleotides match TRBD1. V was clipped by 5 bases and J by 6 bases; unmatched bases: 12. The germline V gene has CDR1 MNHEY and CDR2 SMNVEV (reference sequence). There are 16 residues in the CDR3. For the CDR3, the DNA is TGTGCCAGCAGTCGCCCTGGGACAGGGACGGGGGATACGCAGTATTTT. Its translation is CASSRPGTGTGDTQYF.